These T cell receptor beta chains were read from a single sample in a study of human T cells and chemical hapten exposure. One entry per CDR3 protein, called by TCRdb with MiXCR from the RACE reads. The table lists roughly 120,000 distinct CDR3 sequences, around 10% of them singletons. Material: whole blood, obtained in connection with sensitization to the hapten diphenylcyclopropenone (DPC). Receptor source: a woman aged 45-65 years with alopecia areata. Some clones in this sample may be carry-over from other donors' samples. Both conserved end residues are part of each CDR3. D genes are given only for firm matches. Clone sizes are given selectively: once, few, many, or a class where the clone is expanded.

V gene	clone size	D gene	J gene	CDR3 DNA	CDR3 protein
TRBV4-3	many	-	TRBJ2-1	TGCGCCAGCAGCCCCCAGGGAGTTGAGCAGTTCTTC	CASSPQGVEQFF
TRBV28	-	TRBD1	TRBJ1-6	TGTGCCAGCAGCTCGGACAGGGTTTCACCCCTCCACTTT	CASSSDRVSPLHF
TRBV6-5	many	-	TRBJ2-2	TGTGCCAGCAGTTCCAAGGGTCTCGACACCGGGGAGCTGTTTTTT	CASSSKGLDTGELFF
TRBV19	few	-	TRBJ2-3	TGTGCCAGTAGTATAGGAGGCGGCTCCACAGATACGCAGTATTTT	CASSIGGGSTDTQYF
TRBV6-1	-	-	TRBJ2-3	TGTGCCAGCAGTGCGAGAGGGATCCACGATACGCAGTATTTT	CASSARGIHDTQYF
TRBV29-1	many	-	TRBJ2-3	TGCAGCGTTGAATTGTCGACCAGATCAGATACGCAGTATTTT	CSVELSTRSDTQYF
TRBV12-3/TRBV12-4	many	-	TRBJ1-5	TGTGCCAGCAGTTTAGGAAAGTGGGGTTCACCCCCGCTCCAGCATTTT	CASSLGKWGSPPLQHF
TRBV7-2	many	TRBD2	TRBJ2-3	TGTGCCAGCAGCTCCAGCGGGGACGGATTCAGCACAGATACGCAGTATTTT	CASSSSGDGFSTDTQYF
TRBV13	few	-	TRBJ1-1	TGTGCCAGCAGCCGACTATCGCGCGTGAGGGCAGCTTTCTTT	CASSRLSRVRAAFF
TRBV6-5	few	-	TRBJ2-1	TGTGCCAGCAGTTACTCTATCGACTCCTACAATGAGCAGTTCTTC	CASSYSIDSYNEQFF
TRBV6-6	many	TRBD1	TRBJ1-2	TGTGCCAGCAGTTCGACCCCAGGGGGCGCGGGCTATGGCTACACCTTC	CASSSTPGGAGYGYTF
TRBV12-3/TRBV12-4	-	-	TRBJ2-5	TGTGCCAGCAGTTGGGGGACGGAAGCAGAGACCCAGTACTTC	CASSWGTEAETQYF
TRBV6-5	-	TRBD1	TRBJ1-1	TGTGCCAGCAGTGCCGGAAAACAAACAGGGGGAATTACTGAAGCTTTCTTT	CASSAGKQTGGITEAFF
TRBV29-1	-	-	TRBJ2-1	TGCAGCGCCTTCCTCCGGAGCTCCTACAATGAGCAGTTCTTC	CSAFLRSSYNEQFF
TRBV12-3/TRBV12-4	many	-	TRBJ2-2	TGTGCCAGCAGGTGGGGAGGTACGAGCACCGGGGAGCTGTTTTTT	CASRWGGTSTGELFF
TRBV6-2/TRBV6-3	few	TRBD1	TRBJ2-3	TGTGCCAGCAGTCCTGGACAGGGAAGAATTCGGGATACGCAGTATTTT	CASSPGQGRIRDTQYF
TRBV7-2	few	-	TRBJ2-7	TGTGCCAGCAGCTTAGTACAGAACTACGAGCAGTACTTC	CASSLVQNYEQYF
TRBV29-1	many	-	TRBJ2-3	TGCAGCGTTGGGGGCCCCGGGGACGACCCAAATTCCCCCACAGATACGCAGTATTTT	CSVGGPGDDPNSPTDTQYF
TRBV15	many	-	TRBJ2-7	TGTGCCACCAGCAGAGACAGGGGCGCAGGAACCTACGAGCAGTACTTC	CATSRDRGAGTYEQYF
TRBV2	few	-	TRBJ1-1	TGTGCCACCTCCGGGGGGGCGCTGACTGAAGCTTTCTTT	CATSGGALTEAFF
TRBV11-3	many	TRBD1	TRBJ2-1	TGTGCCAGCAGCCTACGGGACAGGGGGCTCCATGAGCAGTTCTTC	CASSLRDRGLHEQFF
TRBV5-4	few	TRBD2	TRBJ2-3	TGTGCCAGCAGCACAGCGGGATCATGGGATACGCAGTATTTT	CASSTAGSWDTQYF
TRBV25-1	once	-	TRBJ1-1	TGTGCCAGCGGACACCCGAACACTGAAGCTTTCTTT	CASGHPNTEAFF
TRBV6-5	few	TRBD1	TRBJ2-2	TGTGCCAGCAGTCGGACAGGGAGGACCGGGGAGCTGTTTTTT	CASSRTGRTGELFF
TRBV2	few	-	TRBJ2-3	TGTGCCAGCATCGCAGGGTTCGGTACGCAGTATTTT	CASIAGFGTQYF
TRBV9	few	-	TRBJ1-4	TGTGCCAGCAGCGCTTTGGGTTCCACTAATGAAAAACTGTTTTTT	CASSALGSTNEKLFF
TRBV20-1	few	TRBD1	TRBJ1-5	TGCAGTGCTAGTAGAGGGGGCTGGCGCAATCAGCCCCAGCATTTT	CSASRGGWRNQPQHF
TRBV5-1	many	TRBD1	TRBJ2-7	TGCGCCAGCAGCTTACAGGGGGACGAGCAGTACTTC	CASSLQGDEQYF
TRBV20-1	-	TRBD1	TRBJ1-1	TGCAGTGTTACCCCCGGGACAGGAGGCTCTTGGACTGAAGCTTTCTTT	CSVTPGTGGSWTEAFF
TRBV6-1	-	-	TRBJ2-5	TGTGCCAGCAGTGAAAGGACAGAAGTCCAAGAGACCCAGTACTTC	CASSERTEVQETQYF
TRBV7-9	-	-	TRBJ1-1	TGTGCCAGCAGCCCCTCGGACACTGAAGCTTTCTTT	CASSPSDTEAFF
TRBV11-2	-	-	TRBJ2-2	TGTGCCAGCAGGCCGAGAGGGCGAACCGGGGAGCTGTTTTTT	CASRPRGRTGELFF
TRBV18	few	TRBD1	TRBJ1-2	TGTGCCAGCTCACCACTGACAGGGGCGGAGGGCTACACCTTC	CASSPLTGAEGYTF
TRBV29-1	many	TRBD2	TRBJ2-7	TGCAGCGTTGAGACCACCCGGGCGCGGGGGTACGAGCAGTACTTC	CSVETTRARGYEQYF
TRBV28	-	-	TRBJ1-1	TGTGCCACGGGGAGGGGGGACCTGGCGACTGAAGCTTTCTTT	CATGRGDLATEAFF
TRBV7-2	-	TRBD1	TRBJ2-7	TGTGCCAGCAGAAGGGCAGGGGGTAACGAGCAGTACTTC	CASRRAGGNEQYF
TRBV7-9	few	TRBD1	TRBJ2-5	TGTGCCAGCAGCTTAGCTTTACAAGGGACAGGGCAAGAGACCCAGTACTTC	CASSLALQGTGQETQYF
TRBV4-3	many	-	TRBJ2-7	TGCGCCAGCAGCCAAACGCAGGGGCCCTACGAGCAGTACTTC	CASSQTQGPYEQYF
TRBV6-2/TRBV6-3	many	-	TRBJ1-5	TGTGCCAGCAGTTTTCGGGGCCAGCCCCAGCATTTT	CASSFRGQPQHF
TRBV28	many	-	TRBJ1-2	TGTGCCAGCAGTTTAGGCGGGGCAGCTAACTATGGCTACACCTTC	CASSLGGAANYGYTF
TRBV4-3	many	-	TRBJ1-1	TGCGCCAGCAGCCAAGACCGTTTTTCGGGTGCTGAAGCTTTCTTT	CASSQDRFSGAEAFF
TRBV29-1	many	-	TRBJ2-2	TGCAGCGTTGAATCAGGGGACACCGGGGAGCTGTTTTTT	CSVESGDTGELFF
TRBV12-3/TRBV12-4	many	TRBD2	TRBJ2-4	TGTGCCAGCAGTTACTACCGGGGGACTAGCGGGAGGGCCCTAATTGCCAAAAACATTCAGTACTTC	CASSYYRGTSGRALIAKNIQYF
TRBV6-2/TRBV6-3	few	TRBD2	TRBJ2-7	TGTGCCAGCAGTACTAGCGGGGGTCTTACCTACGAGCAGTACTTC	CASSTSGGLTYEQYF
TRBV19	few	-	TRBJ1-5	TGTGCCAGTAGTATAATCCAGGGGTACCAGCCCCAGCATTTT	CASSIIQGYQPQHF
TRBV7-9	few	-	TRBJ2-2	TGTGCCAGCCCAGGATTGCTAGTTGCGAACACCGGGGAGCTGTTTTTT	CASPGLLVANTGELFF
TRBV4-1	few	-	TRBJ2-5	TGCGCCAGCAGCCACGGGCGGGGGCCCACGGACTTC	CASSHGRGPTDF
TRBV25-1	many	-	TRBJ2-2	TGTGCCAGCAGTGACCCAGCCCGATTCGTCGGGGAGCTGTTTTTT	CASSDPARFVGELFF
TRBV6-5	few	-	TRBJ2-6	TGTGCCAGCAGTTCGGGGTTGCGGGCCTTCTCTGGGGCCAACGTCCTGACTTTC	CASSSGLRAFSGANVLTF
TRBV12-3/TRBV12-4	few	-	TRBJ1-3	TGTGCCAGCAGTTCCGAGCTCCATGACAGAATCTCTGGAAACACCATATATTTT	CASSSELHDRISGNTIYF
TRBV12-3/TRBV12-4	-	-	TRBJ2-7	TGTGCCAGCAGTCATCCAGGGATGCGATACGAGCAGTACTTC	CASSHPGMRYEQYF